The following is a TCR beta chain sequence with its context. The data belong to a study of T cell changes during pregnancy in multiple sclerosis. The assay was immunoSEQ multiplex PCR, and TCRdb's table has in-frame clones only and misses some. Seen here are tens of thousands of clones, 92% observed once, and the top ten hold 1.5% to 2%. This TCR came from a female donor in good health, enrolled as a control in a pregnancy study. This specimen consisted of peripheral blood, obtained in the first trimester of pregnancy.

This CDR3 reads CASSLGQAPEQYF. The CDR3 nucleotides read TGTGCCAGCAGCCTGGGACAGGCCCCCGAGCAGTACTTC. The rearrangement links TRBV28 to TRBJ2-7, with 8 positions matching TRBD1. The V gene's germline CDR1 is MDHEN and CDR2 SYDVKM. The CDR3 loop spans 13 amino acids. J gave up 6 bases and V 6 bases, and 7 bases lay outside the gene matches.